The sequence of this T cell receptor beta chain was determined in a study of blood T cell repertoires in COVID-19. Overall study: PBMCs, B-cell-depleted T cells, or T cells were the source of the cDNA or gDNA that made up the material.

Here immunoSEQ multiplex PCR was the method, and the copy in TCRdb shows in-frame clones only, minus some. The sample has a few hundred thousand clones; about 84% are singletons. The CDR3 length is 14 residues. Germline loops: CDR1 MDHEN, CDR2 SYDVKM. The ends were cut back, 10 bases at V and 2 bases at J, with 16 bases in the middle. Sequenced material: peripheral blood. The sequence came from a man older than 75 with acute or convalescent COVID-19. The V and J genes are TRBV28 and TRBJ2-3; D is perhaps TRBD1 (6 bases). The CDR3 nucleotides are TGTGCCACCCAGGACAGTCGCCCCACAGATACGCAGTATTTT. This translates into CATQDSRPTDTQYF.